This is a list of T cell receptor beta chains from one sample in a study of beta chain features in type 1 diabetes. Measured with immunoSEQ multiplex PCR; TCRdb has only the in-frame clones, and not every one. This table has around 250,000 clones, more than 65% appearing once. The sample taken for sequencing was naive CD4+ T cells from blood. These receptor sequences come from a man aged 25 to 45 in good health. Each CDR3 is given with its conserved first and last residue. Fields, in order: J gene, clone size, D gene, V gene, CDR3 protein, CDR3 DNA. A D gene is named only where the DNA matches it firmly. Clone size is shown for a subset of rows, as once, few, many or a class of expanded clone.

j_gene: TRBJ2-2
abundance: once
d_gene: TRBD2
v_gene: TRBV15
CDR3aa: CATSREGGRDTGELFF
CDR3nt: TGTGCCACCAGCCGAGAGGGCGGGAGGGACACCGGGGAGCTGTTTTTT

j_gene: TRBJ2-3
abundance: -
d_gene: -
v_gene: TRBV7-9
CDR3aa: CASSLYNQPADTQYF
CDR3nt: TGTGCCAGCAGCTTATATAACCAGCCCGCAGATACGCAGTATTTT

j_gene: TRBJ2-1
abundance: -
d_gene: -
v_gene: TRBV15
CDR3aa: CATRAPGPADEQFF
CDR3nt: TGTGCCACCAGAGCCCCGGGCCCTGCCGATGAGCAGTTCTTC

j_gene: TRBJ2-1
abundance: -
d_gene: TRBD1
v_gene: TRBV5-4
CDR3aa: CASSLDPAGGYNEQFF
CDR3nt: TGTGCCAGCAGCTTAGACCCGGCAGGGGGCTACAATGAGCAGTTCTTC

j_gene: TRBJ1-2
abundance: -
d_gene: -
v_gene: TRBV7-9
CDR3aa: CASSLFDPAHGYTF
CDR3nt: TGTGCCAGCAGCTTGTTTGATCCTGCCCATGGCTACACCTTC

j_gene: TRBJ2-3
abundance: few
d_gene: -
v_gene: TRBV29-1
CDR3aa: CSVAPLLTDTQYF
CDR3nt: TGCAGCGTCGCCCCCCTACTAACAGATACGCAGTATTTT

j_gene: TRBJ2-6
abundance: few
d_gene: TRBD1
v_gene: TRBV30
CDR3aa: CAWSHGQGGANVLTF
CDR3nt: TGTGCCTGGAGTCACGGACAGGGAGGGGCCAACGTCCTGACTTTC

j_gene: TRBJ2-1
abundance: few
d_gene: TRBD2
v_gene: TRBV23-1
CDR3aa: CASSQSRLANTYNEQFF
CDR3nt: TGCGCCAGCAGTCAATCGAGACTAGCGAATACCTACAATGAGCAGTTCTTC

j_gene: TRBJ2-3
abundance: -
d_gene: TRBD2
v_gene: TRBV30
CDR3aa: CAWSVRGGQDTQYF
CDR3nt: TGTGCCTGGAGTGTACGGGGGGGCCAAGATACGCAGTATTTT

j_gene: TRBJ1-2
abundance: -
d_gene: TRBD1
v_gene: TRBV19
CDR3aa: CASTLDRDYGYTF
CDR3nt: TGTGCCAGTACCCTAGACAGGGACTATGGCTACACCTTC

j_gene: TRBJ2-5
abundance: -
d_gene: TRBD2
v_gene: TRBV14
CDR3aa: CASSRISGTLAGTQYF
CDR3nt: TGTGCCAGCAGCCGCATTTCCGGGACCTTAGCGGGGACCCAGTACTTC

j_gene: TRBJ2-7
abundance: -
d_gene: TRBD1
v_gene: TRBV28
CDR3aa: CASTGGPVGEQYF
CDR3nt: TGTGCCAGCACAGGGGGCCCGGTCGGCGAGCAGTACTTC

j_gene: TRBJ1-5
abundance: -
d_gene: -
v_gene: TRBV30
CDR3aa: CAWSKTFSNQPQHF
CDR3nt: TGTGCCTGGAGTAAGACATTTAGCAATCAGCCCCAGCATTTT

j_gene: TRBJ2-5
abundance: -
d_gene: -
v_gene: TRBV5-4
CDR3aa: CASSQQGSETQYF
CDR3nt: TGTGCCAGCAGCCAACAGGGTTCGGAGACCCAGTACTTC

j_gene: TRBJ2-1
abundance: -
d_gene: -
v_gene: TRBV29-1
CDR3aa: CSVSAGLPDEQFF
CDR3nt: TGCAGCGTCTCGGCGGGACTTCCGGATGAGCAGTTCTTC

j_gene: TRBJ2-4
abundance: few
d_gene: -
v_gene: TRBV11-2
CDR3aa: CASSPDIAKNIQYF
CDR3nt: TGTGCCAGCAGCCCGGACATAGCCAAAAACATTCAGTACTTC

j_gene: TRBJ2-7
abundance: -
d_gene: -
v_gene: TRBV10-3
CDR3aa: CAISEGSYEQYF
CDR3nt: TGTGCCATCAGTGAAGGCAGCTACGAGCAGTACTTC

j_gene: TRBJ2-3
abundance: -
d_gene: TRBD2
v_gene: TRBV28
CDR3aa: CASSFWGLAGAPDTQYF
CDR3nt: TGTGCCAGCAGTTTTTGGGGACTAGCGGGAGCCCCAGATACGCAGTATTTT

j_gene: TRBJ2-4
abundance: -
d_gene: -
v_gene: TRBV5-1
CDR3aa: CASSLGGKNIQYF
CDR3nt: TGCGCCAGCAGCTTGGGCGGCAAAAACATTCAGTACTTC

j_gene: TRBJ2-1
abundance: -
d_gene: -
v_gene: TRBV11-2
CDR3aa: CASSRGYNEQFF
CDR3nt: TGTGCCAGCAGCCGGGGGTACAATGAGCAGTTCTTC

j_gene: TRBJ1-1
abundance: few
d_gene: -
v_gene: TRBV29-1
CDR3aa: CSVQGLDTEAFF
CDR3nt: TGCAGCGTTCAGGGGCTCGACACTGAAGCTTTCTTT

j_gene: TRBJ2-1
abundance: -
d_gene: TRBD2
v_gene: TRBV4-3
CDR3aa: CASSQEASGTQFF
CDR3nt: TGCGCCAGCAGCCAAGAGGCTAGCGGAACGCAGTTCTTC

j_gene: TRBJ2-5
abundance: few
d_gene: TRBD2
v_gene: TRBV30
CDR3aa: CAWSGRNAETQYF
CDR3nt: TGTGCCTGGAGCGGGAGGAACGCAGAGACCCAGTACTTC

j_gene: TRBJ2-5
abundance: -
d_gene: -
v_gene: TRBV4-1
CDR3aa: CASSQAGLETQYF
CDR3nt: TGCGCCAGCAGCCAAGCAGGGCTCGAGACCCAGTACTTC

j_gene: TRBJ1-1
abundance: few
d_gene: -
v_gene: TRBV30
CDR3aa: CAWSITAEAFF
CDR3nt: TGTGCCTGGAGTATTACCGCTGAAGCTTTCTTT

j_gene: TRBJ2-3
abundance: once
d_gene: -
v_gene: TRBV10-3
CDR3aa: CAIGAPDTQYF
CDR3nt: TGTGCCATCGGGGCGCCAGATACGCAGTATTTT

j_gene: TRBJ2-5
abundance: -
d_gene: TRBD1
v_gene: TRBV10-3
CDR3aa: CAISVGQANQETQYF
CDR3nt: TGTGCCATCAGTGTTGGACAGGCCAACCAAGAGACCCAGTACTTC

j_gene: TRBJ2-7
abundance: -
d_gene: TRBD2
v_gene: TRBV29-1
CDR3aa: CSVGLAGRFEQYF
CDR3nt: TGCAGCGTTGGACTAGCGGGAAGATTCGAGCAGTACTTC

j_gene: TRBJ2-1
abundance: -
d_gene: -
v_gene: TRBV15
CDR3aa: CATSRARVEEQFF
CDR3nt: TGTGCCACCAGCAGAGCCAGGGTGGAGGAGCAGTTCTTC

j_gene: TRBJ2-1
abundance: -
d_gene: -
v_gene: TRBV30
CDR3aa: CACLSGAAYNEQFF
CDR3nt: TGTGCCTGTCTTAGCGGAGCTGCGTACAATGAGCAGTTCTTC

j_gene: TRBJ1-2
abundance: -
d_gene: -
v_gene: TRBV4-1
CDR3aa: CASSQDTSSYGYTF
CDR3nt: TGCGCCAGCAGCCAAGATACGAGTAGCTATGGCTACACCTTC

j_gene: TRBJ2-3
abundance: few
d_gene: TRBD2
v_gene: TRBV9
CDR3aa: CASSVSGRAGDTQYF
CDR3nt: TGTGCCAGCAGCGTAAGCGGGAGGGCAGGAGATACGCAGTATTTT

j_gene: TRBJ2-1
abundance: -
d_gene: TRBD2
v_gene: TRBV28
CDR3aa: CATPGLAANEQFF
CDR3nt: TGTGCCACTCCGGGACTAGCGGCCAATGAGCAGTTCTTC

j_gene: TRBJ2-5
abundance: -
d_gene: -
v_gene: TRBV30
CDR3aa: CAWSGGSGETQYF
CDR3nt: TGTGCCTGGAGTGGGGGAAGCGGTGAGACCCAGTACTTC

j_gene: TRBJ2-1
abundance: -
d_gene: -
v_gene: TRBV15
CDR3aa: CATSRGSGAYNEQFF
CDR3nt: TGTGCCACCAGCAGAGGTAGCGGAGCCTACAATGAGCAGTTCTTC

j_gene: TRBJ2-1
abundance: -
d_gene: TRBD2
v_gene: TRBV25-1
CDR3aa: CASSVSGGVYNEQFF
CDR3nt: TGTGCCAGCAGTGTCAGCGGGGGTGTCTACAATGAGCAGTTCTTC

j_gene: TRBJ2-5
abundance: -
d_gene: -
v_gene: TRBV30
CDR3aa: CACGRDNLRETQYF
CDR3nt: TGTGCCTGCGGCCGGGACAACCTAAGAGAGACCCAGTACTTC

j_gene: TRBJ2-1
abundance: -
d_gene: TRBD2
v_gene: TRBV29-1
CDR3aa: CSVEGRGAHNEQFF
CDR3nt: TGCAGCGTTGAAGGGCGGGGGGCTCACAATGAGCAGTTCTTC

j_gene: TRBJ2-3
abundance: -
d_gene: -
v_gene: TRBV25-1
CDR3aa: CASSAGTDTQYF
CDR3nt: TGTGCCAGCAGTGCAGGGACAGATACGCAGTATTTT

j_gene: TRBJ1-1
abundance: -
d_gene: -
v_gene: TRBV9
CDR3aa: CASSVGLYTEAFF
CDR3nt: TGTGCCAGCAGCGTAGGGCTTTACACTGAAGCTTTCTTT

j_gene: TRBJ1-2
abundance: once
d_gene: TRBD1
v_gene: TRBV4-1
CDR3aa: CASSQETGIAGYTF
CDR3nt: TGCGCCAGCAGCCAAGAGACAGGGATCGCTGGCTACACCTTC

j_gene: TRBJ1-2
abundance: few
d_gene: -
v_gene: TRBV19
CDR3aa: CASSIDYGYTF
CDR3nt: TGTGCCAGTAGTATCGACTATGGCTACACCTTC

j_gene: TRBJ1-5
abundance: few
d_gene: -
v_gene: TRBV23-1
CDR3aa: CASSQSRGNQPQHF
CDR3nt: TGCGCCAGCAGTCAATCAAGGGGCAATCAGCCCCAGCATTTT

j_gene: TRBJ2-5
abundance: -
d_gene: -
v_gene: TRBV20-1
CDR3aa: CSASSQETQYF
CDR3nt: TGCAGTGCTAGTTCCCAAGAGACCCAGTACTTC

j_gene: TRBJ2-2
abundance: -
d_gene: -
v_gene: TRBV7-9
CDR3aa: CASSLVMTGELFF
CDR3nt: TGTGCCAGCAGCTTAGTGATGACCGGGGAGCTGTTTTTT

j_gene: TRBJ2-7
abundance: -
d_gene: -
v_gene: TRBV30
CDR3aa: CAWSVRRAGPYEQYF
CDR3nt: TGTGCCTGGAGTGTACGGAGAGCGGGCCCCTACGAGCAGTACTTC

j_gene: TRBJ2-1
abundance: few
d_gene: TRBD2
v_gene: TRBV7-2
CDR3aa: CASRSGSSYNEQFF
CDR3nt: TGTGCCAGCCGAAGCGGGAGCTCCTACAATGAGCAGTTCTTC

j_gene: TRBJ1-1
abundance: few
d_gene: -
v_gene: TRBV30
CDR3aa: CAWSVLSEAFF
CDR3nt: TGTGCCTGGAGTGTACTTTCTGAAGCTTTCTTT

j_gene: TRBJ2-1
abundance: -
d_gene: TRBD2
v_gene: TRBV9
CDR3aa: CASSAGLAPYNEQFF
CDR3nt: TGTGCCAGCAGCGCAGGACTAGCCCCTTACAATGAGCAGTTCTTC

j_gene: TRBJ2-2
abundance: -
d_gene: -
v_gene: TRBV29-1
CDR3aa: CSVGAGPNTGELFF
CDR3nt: TGCAGCGTCGGGGCAGGGCCGAACACCGGGGAGCTGTTTTTT

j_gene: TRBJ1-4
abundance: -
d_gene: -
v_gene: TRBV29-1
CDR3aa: CSVDQGGEKLFF
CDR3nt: TGCAGCGTTGACCAGGGTGGAGAAAAACTGTTTTTT

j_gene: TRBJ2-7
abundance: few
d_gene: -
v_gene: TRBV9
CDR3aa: CASSADWGYEQYF
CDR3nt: TGTGCCAGCAGCGCCGACTGGGGGTACGAGCAGTACTTC

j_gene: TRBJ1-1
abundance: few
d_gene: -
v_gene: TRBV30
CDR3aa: CAWTLVGRLNTEAFF
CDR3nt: TGTGCCTGGACCTTAGTAGGACGGCTGAACACTGAAGCTTTCTTT

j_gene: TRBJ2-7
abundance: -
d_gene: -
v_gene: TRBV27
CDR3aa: CASSFALTTEQYF
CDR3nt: TGTGCCAGCAGTTTCGCGTTGACTACCGAGCAGTACTTC

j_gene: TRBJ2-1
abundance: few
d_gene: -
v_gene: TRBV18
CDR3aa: CASSPPTPNNEQFF
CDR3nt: TGTGCCAGCTCACCACCTACTCCTAACAATGAGCAGTTCTTC